The TCR beta chain described here comes from a study of blood T cell repertoires in COVID-19. The germline V and J ends were trimmed by 0 bases and 15 bases, with 15 bases remaining between them. Germline V lookup: CDR1 MNHNS, CDR2 SASEGT. The CDR3 is made up of 13 amino acids. Generated by immunoSEQ multiplex PCR, the TCRdb table keeps only in-frame clones and is missing some. The sample lists some 190,000 clones; 80% to 90% were seen once. The source is a man aged 55 to 70 with acute or convalescent COVID-19. The V and J genes are TRBV6-1 and TRBJ2-1, with D hard to call. The source material was peripheral blood. The CDR3 bases are TGTGCCAGCAGTGAAGCGACAAAACAAGCACCGTTCTTC. It translates to CASSEATKQAPFF.